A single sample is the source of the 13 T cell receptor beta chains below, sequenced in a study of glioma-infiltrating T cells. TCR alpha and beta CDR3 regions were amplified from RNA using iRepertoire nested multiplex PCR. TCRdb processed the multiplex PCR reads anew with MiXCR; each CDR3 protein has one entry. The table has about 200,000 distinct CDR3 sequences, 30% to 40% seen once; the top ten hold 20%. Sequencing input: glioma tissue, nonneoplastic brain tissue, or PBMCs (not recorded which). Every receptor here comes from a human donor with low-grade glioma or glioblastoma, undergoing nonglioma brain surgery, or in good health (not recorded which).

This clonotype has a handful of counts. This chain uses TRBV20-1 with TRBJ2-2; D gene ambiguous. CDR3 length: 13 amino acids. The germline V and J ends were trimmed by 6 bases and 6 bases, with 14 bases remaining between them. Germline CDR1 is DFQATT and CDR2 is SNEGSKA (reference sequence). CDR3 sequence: CSAPRRSPGELFF. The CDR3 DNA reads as TGCAGTGCCCCCCGGCGCTCCCCCGGGGAGCTGTTTTTT.

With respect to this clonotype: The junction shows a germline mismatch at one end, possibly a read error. The CDR3 region has the DNA TGTGCCAGCAGCGTCTGGGACAGTATTAGCACAGATAGGCAGTATTTT. Residues: CASSVWDSISTDRQYF. This sequence joins TRBV6-2 or TRBV6-3 and TRBJ2-3; 7 positions match TRBD1. This CDR3 spans 16 amino acids. Germline V gene lookup returns CDR1 MNHEY and CDR2 SVGEGT.

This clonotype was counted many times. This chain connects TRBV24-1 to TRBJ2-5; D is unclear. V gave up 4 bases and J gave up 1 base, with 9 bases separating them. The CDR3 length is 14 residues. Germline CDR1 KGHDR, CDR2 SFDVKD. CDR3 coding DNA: TGTGCCACCAGTGACCCCCGGAGCCAAGAGACCCAGTACTTC. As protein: CATSDPRSQETQYF.

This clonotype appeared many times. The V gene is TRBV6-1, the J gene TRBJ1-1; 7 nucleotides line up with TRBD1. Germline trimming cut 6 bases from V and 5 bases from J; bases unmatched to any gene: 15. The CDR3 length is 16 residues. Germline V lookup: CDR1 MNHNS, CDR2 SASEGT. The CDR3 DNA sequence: TGTGCCAGCAGCCATTACCCGGGGCAGGGGGTGACTGAAGCTTTCTTT. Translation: CASSHYPGQGVTEAFF.

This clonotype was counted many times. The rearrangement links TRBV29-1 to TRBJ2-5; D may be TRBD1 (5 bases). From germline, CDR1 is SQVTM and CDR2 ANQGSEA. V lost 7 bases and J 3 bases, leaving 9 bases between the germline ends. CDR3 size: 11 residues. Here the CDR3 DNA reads TGCAGCGGCGGCAGGGAAGAGACCCAGTACTTC. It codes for CSGGREETQYF.

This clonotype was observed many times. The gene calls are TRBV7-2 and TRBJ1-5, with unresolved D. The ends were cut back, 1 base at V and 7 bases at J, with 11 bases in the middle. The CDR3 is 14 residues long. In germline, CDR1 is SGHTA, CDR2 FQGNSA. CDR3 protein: CASSLGELGQPQHF. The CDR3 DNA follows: TGTGCCAGCAGCTTAGGGGAACTGGGGCAGCCCCAGCATTTT.

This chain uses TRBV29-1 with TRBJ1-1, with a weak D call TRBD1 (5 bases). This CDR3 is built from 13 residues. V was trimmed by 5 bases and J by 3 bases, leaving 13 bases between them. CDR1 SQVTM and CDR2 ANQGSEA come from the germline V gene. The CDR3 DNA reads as TGCAGCGTTTTGATCGGAGGGGACACTGAAGCTTTCTTT. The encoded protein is CSVLIGGDTEAFF.

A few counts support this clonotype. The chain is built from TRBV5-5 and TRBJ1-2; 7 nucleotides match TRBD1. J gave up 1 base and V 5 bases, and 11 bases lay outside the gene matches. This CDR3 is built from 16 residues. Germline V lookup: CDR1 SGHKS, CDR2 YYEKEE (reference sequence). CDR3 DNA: TGTGCCAGCAGTTCCAAGACAGGGAGAGATAACTATGGCTACACCTTC. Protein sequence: CASSSKTGRDNYGYTF. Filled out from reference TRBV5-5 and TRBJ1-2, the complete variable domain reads DAGVTQSPTHLIKTRGQQVTLRCSPISGHKSVSWYQQVLGQGPQFIFQYYEKEERGRGNFPDRFSARQFPNYSSELNVNALLLGDSALYLCASSSKTGRDNYGYTFGSGTRLTVV.

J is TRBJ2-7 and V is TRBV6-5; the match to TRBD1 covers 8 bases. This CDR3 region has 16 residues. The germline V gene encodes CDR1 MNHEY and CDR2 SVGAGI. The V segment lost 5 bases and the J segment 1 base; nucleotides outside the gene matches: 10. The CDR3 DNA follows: TGTGCCAGCAGTCCGGGACAGGCGAAAGATTCCTACGAGCAGTACTTC. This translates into CASSPGQAKDSYEQYF.

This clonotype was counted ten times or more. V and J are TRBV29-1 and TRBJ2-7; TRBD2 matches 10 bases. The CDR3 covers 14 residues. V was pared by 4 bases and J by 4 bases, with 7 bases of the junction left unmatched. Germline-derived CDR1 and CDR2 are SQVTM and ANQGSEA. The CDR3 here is CSVVRLAGVYEQYF. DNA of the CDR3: TGCAGCGTTGTTCGGCTAGCGGGAGTATACGAGCAGTACTTC.

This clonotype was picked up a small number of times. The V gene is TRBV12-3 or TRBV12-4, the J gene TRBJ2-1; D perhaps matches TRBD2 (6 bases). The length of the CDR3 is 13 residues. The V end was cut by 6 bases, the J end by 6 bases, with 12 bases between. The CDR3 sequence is CASRITSFNEQFF. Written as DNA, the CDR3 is TGTGCCAGCAGGATCACTAGCTTCAATGAGCAGTTCTTC.

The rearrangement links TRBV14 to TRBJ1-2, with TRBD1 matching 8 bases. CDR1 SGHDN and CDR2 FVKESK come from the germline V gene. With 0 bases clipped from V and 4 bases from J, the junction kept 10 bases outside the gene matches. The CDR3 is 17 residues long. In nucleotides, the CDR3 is TGTGCCAGCAGCCAAGACCCAGGGGGCCCACATCTCTATGGCTACACCTTC. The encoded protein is CASSQDPGGPHLYGYTF.

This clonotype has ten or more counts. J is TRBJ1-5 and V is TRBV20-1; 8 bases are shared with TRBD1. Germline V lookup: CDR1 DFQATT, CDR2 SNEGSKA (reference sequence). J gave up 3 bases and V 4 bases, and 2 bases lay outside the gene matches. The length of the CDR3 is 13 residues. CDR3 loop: CSAMTGDNQPQHF. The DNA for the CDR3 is TGCAGTGCTATGACAGGGGACAATCAGCCCCAGCATTTT.